These 7 T cell receptor beta chains share one sample of origin, sequenced in a study of shared clonotypes between healthy human individuals (dated by TCRdb to the early 2020s). Libraries were built with the immunoSEQ multiplex PCR assay. TCRdb took this table from immuneACCESS and kept in-frame rearrangements with V and J called. Such tables lack part of the clones; where checked against another copy, unresolved V genes explain under half of the gap, and the rest is unexplained. Across this sample there are about 490,000 clones, with 70% to 80% seen only once. The biggest ten clones account for about an eighth of the sample. Input material: PBMCs. All receptors derive from a woman between 40 and 55 years old in good health. Some clones in this sample may be carry-over from other donors' samples.

The V call is TRBV28, the J call TRBJ2-7; D unresolved. The germline gives CDR1 MDHEN, CDR2 SYDVKM. The V and J ends lost 5 bases and 0 bases respectively, with 8 bases between them. The CDR3 spans 13 residues. In DNA form, the CDR3 reads TGTGCCAGCAGTCGGACGGTCTCCTACGAGCAGTACTTC. It translates to CASSRTVSYEQYF.

As regards this clone: A read error is possible here, since a much larger clone lies one base away. The rearrangement links TRBV30 to TRBJ1-1; D call uncertain. Germline CDR1 reads GTSNPN; CDR2 reads SVGIG (reference sequence). CDR3 length: 13 amino acids. CDR3 nucleotide sequence: TGTGTCTGGAGTGTTGGGAGGAACACTGAAGCTTTCTTT. Its protein product is CVWSVGRNTEAFF.

In its sample, this clone was seen a few times. V usage is TRBV18 and J usage is TRBJ2-3, with 7 bases that match TRBD1. J lost 5 bases, V lost 3 bases, and 5 bases had no gene match. The CDR3 is made up of 14 amino acids. CDR1 and CDR2 from the germline V gene are KGHSH and LQKENI. The CDR3 region has the DNA TGTGCCAGCTCACCCGACAGGGATCGAGATACGCAGTATTTT. This sequence encodes CASSPDRDRDTQYF.

The rearrangement joins TRBV6-1 to TRBJ1-1; D unresolved. This CDR3 comprises 13 residues. V shed 6 bases and J shed 5 bases, with 13 bases lying between them. Germline V gene lookup returns CDR1 MNHNS and CDR2 SASEGT. In DNA form, the CDR3 reads TGTGCCAGCAGGGGGTTAATTCTGACTGAAGCTTTCTTT. The encoded protein is CASRGLILTEAFF.

The gene calls are TRBV29-1 and TRBJ2-1; D not resolved. V lost 1 base and J lost 3, with 7 bases in between. CDR1 and CDR2 (germline): SQVTM, ANQGSEA. The CDR3 loop spans 13 amino acids. The CDR3 spells CSVEAIDYNEQFF. DNA for the CDR3: TGCAGCGTTGAAGCGATTGACTACAATGAGCAGTTCTTC.

The rearrangement uses TRBV15 and TRBJ2-7, with 10 bases fitting TRBD1. The CDR3 has 18 amino acids. Trimming removed 0 bases from V and 3 bases from J; junction bases left unmatched: 11. Germline CDR1 reads LNHNV; CDR2 reads YYDKDF (reference sequence). The DNA of the CDR3 is TGTGCCACCAGCAGAGAACGACCCGGGACAGGGGCCGTCTACGAGCAGTACTTC. Encoded protein: CATSRERPGTGAVYEQYF.

This clone is a singleton in its sample. The rearrangement uses TRBV2 and TRBJ2-7, with 7 bases that match TRBD2. The CDR3 consists of 14 residues. Losses at the gene ends were 6 bases for V and 2 bases for J; bases not matched to a gene: 7. In germline, CDR1 is SNHLY, CDR2 FYNNEI. The CDR3 loop reads CASRLTGGTYEQYF. CDR3 in DNA: TGTGCCAGCAGACTTACGGGAGGAACCTACGAGCAGTACTTC.